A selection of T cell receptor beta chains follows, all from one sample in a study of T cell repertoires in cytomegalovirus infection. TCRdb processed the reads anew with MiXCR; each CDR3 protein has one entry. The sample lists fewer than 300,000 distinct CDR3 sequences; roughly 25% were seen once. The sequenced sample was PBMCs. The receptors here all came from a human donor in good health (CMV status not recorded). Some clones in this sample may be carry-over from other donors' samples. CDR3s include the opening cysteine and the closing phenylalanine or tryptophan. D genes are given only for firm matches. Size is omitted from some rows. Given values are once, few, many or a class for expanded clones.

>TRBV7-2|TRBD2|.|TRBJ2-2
TGTGCCAGCAGCTTAGAAGCTAGCGGAGTTGGGAACACCGGGGAGCTGTTTTTT
CASSLEASGVGNTGELFF
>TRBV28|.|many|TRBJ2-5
TGTGCCAGCAGTTTGCTCGGGGTGTACCAAGAGACCCAGTACTTC
CASSLLGVYQETQYF
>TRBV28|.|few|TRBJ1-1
TGTGCCAGCAGACTGGACACTGAAGCTTTCTTT
CASRLDTEAFF
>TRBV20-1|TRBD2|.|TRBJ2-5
TGCAGTGCTAGGGACGCGACTAGCCCCGTTAAAGCCCAGTACTTC
CSARDATSPVKAQYF
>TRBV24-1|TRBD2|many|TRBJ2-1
TGTGCCACCAGTGATCGAGAACTAGCGGGGCATATAGATGAGCAGTTCTTC
CATSDRELAGHIDEQFF
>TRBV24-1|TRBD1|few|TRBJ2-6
TGTGCCACCAGTTTAGGACAGGGGAACGTCCTGACTTTC
CATSLGQGNVLTF
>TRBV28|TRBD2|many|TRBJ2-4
TGTGCCAGCAGCGCGGGGGGGGCCAAAAACATTCAGTACTTC
CASSAGGAKNIQYF
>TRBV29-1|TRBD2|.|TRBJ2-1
TGCAGCGTCGGTCCCGGGACTAGCGGGGCGTACAATGAGCAGTTCTTC
CSVGPGTSGAYNEQFF
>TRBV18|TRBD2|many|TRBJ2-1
TGTGCCAGCTCACCAATCCGGGGGGGCAATGAGCAGTTCTTC
CASSPIRGGNEQFF
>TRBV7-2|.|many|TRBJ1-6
TGTGCCAGCAGCATGACCTATTCACCCCTCCACTTT
CASSMTYSPLHF
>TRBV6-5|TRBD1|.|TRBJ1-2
TGTGCCAGCAGTTACTCTGGGACAGGAGGACGTGGCTACACCTTC
CASSYSGTGGRGYTF
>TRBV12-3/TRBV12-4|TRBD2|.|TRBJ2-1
TGTGCCAGCAGTAGGACGGGACTAGCGGGAGACGAGCAGTTCTTC
CASSRTGLAGDEQFF
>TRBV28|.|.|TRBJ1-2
TGTGCCAGCAGTTACACAGCTAACTATGGCTACACCTTC
CASSYTANYGYTF
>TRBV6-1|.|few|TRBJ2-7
TGTGCCAGCAGTGAACAGGAGTTCCTCTACGAGCAGTACTTC
CASSEQEFLYEQYF
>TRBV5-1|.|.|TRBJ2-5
TGCGCCAGCGGTAACCCGGGGGAAGAGACCCAGTACTTC
CASGNPGEETQYF
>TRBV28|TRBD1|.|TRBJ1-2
TGTGCCAGCAGTTCCCCGGACAGGGCTGGCTACACCTTC
CASSSPDRAGYTF
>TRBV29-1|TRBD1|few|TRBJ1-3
TGCAGCGTTGGAGGGGGCGAGTCTAGCACCATATATTTT
CSVGGGESSTIYF
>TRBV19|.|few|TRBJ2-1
TGTGCCAGTAGTCCACGGACCGACACCTACAATGAGCAGTTCTTC
CASSPRTDTYNEQFF
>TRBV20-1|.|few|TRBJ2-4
TGCAGTGTACCTATAGCAGGCAAAAACATTCAGTACTTC
CSVPIAGKNIQYF
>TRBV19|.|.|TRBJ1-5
TGTGCCAGTAGCCGAGGGGGAGGGGCTGGTCAGCCCCAGCATTTT
CASSRGGGAGQPQHF
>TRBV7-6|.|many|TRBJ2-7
TGTGCCAGCAGCCCTACCGAGGACACGGGGCCCGAGCAGTACTTC
CASSPTEDTGPEQYF
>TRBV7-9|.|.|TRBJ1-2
TGTGCCAGCAGCCCCGGACAGTACCTAGACAACTATGGCTACACCTTC
CASSPGQYLDNYGYTF
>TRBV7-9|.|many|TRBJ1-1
TGTGCCAGCAGTCCCACGAGACTTGAAGCTTTCTTT
CASSPTRLEAFF
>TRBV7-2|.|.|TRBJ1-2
TGTGCCAGCAGCTCGACTCCCCCGGGATATGGCTACACCTTC
CASSSTPPGYGYTF
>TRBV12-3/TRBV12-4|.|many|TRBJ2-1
TGTGCCAGCAGTTTGAGATATAGGGGAAGCTCCTACAATGAGCAGTTCTTC
CASSLRYRGSSYNEQFF
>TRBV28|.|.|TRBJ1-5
TGTGCCAGCAGTCCTCCCGGGCCCCAGGGCGGGCCCCAGCATTTT
CASSPPGPQGGPQHF